This paragraph reports one TCR beta chain. In its sample, this clonotype was seen many times. The target of this receptor is not known. No much larger clonotype is one base removed from it; base qualities were not supplied. The data belong to a study of T-cell reconstitution after alpha-beta-depleted transplantation in children (dated by TCRdb to about 2016). General notes on the study: The study quantitatively tracked T-cell immune reconstitution after TCRalphabeta/CD19-depleted allogeneic hematopoietic cell transplantation in children using TCR repertoire profiling.

From the cysteine up to the phenylalanine, the CDR3 has a length of 16 residues. The CDR3 DNA has 48 bases and is translated from base 1. CDR1 and CDR2 (SGHTA, FQGNSA) derive from the germline V gene. A distance of 9 bases separates the germline ends of V and J, which lose 0 bases and 0 bases respectively. Library creation used PCR. The data were produced on an Illumina HiSeq 2500. TCR libraries were prepared with molecular barcoding, using unique molecular identifiers to normalize TCRbeta repertoire quantification. TCRdb applied fastp at Q25 and MiXCR to the public reads, then kept only in-frame beta chains. For every CDR3 protein sequence, its rows merge into one entry that carries the most common genes and DNA. In all, the sample holds roughly 500,000 distinct CDR3 sequences, and about 31% of those were seen once. In total, the top ten clones hold 2% to 3% of the sample.

The specimen comprised PBMCs from the stem cell graft donor, sampled from the stem cell graft. Here the chain combines TRBV7-2 and TRBJ1-3; no confident D gene assignment can be made. The sequence came from a human donor who donated a stem cell graft to a child with aplastic anemia. The DNA sequence reads TGTGCCAGCAGCTTAGCGTTGTCAAGCTCTGGAAACACCATATATTTT. Its amino acids are CASSLALSSSGNTIYF. Reference TRBV7-2 and TRBJ1-3 proteins supply the regions before and after the CDR3; the full variable domain is: GAGVSQSPSNKVTEKGKDVELRCDPISGHTALYWYRQSLGQGLEFLIYFQGNSAPDKSGLPSDRFSAERTGGSVSTLTIQRTQQEDSAVYLCASSLALSSSGNTIYFGEGSWLTVV.